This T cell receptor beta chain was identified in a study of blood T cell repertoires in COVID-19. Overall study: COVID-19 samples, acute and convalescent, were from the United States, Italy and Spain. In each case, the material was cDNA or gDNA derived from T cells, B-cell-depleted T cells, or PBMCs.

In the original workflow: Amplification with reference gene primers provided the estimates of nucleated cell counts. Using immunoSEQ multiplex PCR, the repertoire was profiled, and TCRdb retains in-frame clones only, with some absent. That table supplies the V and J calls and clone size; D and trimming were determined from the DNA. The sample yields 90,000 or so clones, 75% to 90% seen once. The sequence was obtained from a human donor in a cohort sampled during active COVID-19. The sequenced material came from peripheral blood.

CDR3 amino acids: CASSGSSGSNSPLHF. The CDR3 region has the DNA TGTGCCAGCAGTGGGTCCTCTGGGAGTAATTCACCCCTCCACTTT. The chain recombines TRBV2 with TRBJ1-6; unclear D gene. This CDR3 comprises 15 residues. CDR1 is SNHLY, CDR2 FYNNEI, per germline. Trimming left V 4 bases short and J 6 bases short, with 13 bases between.